A selection of T cell receptor beta chains follows, all from one sample in a study of CD8 T cells in Susac syndrome. TCRdb processed the immunoSEQ multiplex PCR reads anew with MiXCR; each CDR3 protein has one entry. The sample has around 130,000 distinct CDR3 sequences; roughly 94% are singletons. Material for sequencing was CD4+ T cells from PBMCs. Source of these receptors: a human donor in good health. CDR3s include the opening cysteine and the closing phenylalanine or tryptophan. D genes are given only for firm matches. Not all rows give a size; the values are once, few, many and, for expanded clones, a class.

j_call clone_size d_call v_call cdr3_aa cdr3_nt
TRBJ2-7 . TRBD2 TRBV2 CATSTSGRPNEQYF TGTGCCACCTCAACCAGCGGGAGGCCTAACGAGCAGTACTTC
TRBJ1-1 . . TRBV29-1 CSVDGGTEAFF TGCAGCGTTGATGGGGGGACTGAAGCTTTCTTT
TRBJ1-2 . . TRBV19 CATGRSNYGYTF TGTGCCACCGGACGGTCTAACTATGGCTACACCTTC
TRBJ2-2 once . TRBV2 CASSAQGRNTGELFF TGTGCCAGCAGTGCCCAGGGAAGGAACACCGGGGAGCTGTTTTTT
TRBJ1-2 . . TRBV28 CASTSGASYGYTF TGTGCCAGCACCTCCGGCGCTTCCTATGGCTACACCTTC
TRBJ2-5 once TRBD2 TRBV20-1 CSARDPKRTSGRGETQYF TGCAGTGCTAGAGACCCGAAAAGGACTAGCGGGAGAGGCGAGACCCAGTACTTC
TRBJ1-3 once TRBD1 TRBV9 CASSVGQGDTIYF TGTGCCAGCAGCGTAGGACAGGGGGACACCATATATTTT
TRBJ2-7 . . TRBV7-8 CASSPRVGPYEQYF TGTGCCAGCAGCCCTCGCGTGGGACCCTACGAGCAGTACTTC
TRBJ1-2 . . TRBV2 CASIPQAGAMSYTF TGTGCCAGCATTCCCCAGGCGGGTGCTATGAGCTACACCTTC
TRBJ2-1 . TRBD2 TRBV7-2 CASSSTSGQYNEQFF TGTGCCAGCAGCTCGACTAGCGGGCAATACAATGAGCAGTTCTTC
TRBJ1-4 . TRBD1 TRBV12-3/TRBV12-4 CASSPRDRSNEKLFF TGTGCCAGCAGTCCCCGGGACAGGTCTAATGAAAAACTGTTTTTT
TRBJ2-7 once . TRBV7-8 CASSSRGRTYEQYF TGTGCCAGCAGCTCCCGAGGGCGGACCTACGAGCAGTACTTC
TRBJ2-3 . . TRBV6-5 CASSDSYGDTQYF TGTGCCAGCAGTGACTCCTATGGGGATACGCAGTATTTT
TRBJ2-7 . . TRBV3-1 CASSQVMGRAEQYF TGTGCCAGCAGCCAAGTTATGGGCAGGGCCGAGCAGTACTTC
TRBJ2-3 . . TRBV11-2 CASSLAQGSDTQYF TGTGCCAGCAGCTTAGCTCAGGGGTCAGATACGCAGTATTTT
TRBJ1-1 . . TRBV24-1 CATKPGTEAFF TGTGCCACCAAACCAGGGACTGAAGCTTTCTTT
TRBJ2-3 . . TRBV6-1 CASSESRDWADTQYF TGTGCCAGCAGTGAGTCCCGGGACTGGGCGGATACGCAGTATTTT
TRBJ1-6 . . TRBV4-2 CASSQVGRVDSPLHF TGTGCCAGCAGCCAAGTGGGCAGGGTGGATTCACCCCTCCACTTT
TRBJ1-5 . . TRBV6-1 CASSPMGLTGRQPQHF TGTGCCAGCAGTCCCATGGGACTCACAGGGAGACAGCCCCAGCATTTT
TRBJ1-1 . TRBD1 TRBV28 CASITGAGNTEAFF TGTGCCAGCATAACAGGGGCGGGGAACACTGAAGCTTTCTTT
TRBJ2-7 . TRBD2 TRBV10-3 CAISESLAGEKSYEQYF TGTGCCATCAGTGAGTCCCTAGCGGGAGAAAAGTCCTACGAGCAGTACTTC
TRBJ1-2 . TRBD1 TRBV7-9 CASSSDRGTRGYTF TGTGCCAGCAGCTCGGACAGGGGTACTAGGGGCTACACCTTC
TRBJ2-5 . TRBD2 TRBV14 CASSQDHSGRVPQYF TGTGCCAGCAGCCAAGACCACAGCGGGAGGGTGCCCCAGTACTTC
TRBJ1-4 . . TRBV3-1 CASSSRGGLRPTNEKLFF TGTGCCAGCAGCTCTCGTGGGGGGCTACGCCCAACTAATGAAAAACTGTTTTTT
TRBJ1-3 . TRBD1 TRBV7-2 CASSDRQGLLSGNTIYF TGTGCCAGCAGCGATCGACAGGGGTTACTCTCTGGAAACACCATATATTTT
TRBJ2-5 . TRBD2 TRBV5-1 CASSSGLAGYQETQYF TGCGCCAGCAGCAGTGGACTAGCGGGGTACCAAGAGACCCAGTACTTC
TRBJ2-1 . . TRBV20-1 CSALWARPNEQFF TGCAGTGCTCTATGGGCGCGGCCCAATGAGCAGTTCTTC
TRBJ1-2 . . TRBV3-1 CASSLGYSPYGYTF TGTGCCAGCAGCCTCGGCTATTCTCCCTATGGCTACACCTTC
TRBJ2-4 . . TRBV28 CASSLWGRAKNIQYF TGTGCCAGCAGTTTATGGGGGCGAGCCAAAAACATTCAGTACTTC
TRBJ1-1 . . TRBV4-1 CASSQEWGGQGITEAFF TGCGCCAGCAGCCAAGAGTGGGGGGGGCAGGGAATCACTGAAGCTTTCTTT
TRBJ2-7 . TRBD2 TRBV20-1 CSASKIGTRFDEQYF TGCAGTGCCTCTAAAATCGGGACTAGATTCGACGAGCAGTACTTC
TRBJ2-3 . TRBD1 TRBV4-1 CASSQGGRGPSTDTQYF TGCGCCAGCAGCCAAGGAGGTAGGGGGCCGAGCACAGATACGCAGTATTTT
TRBJ2-2 . TRBD2 TRBV6-5 CASSYPSGGRGTGELFF TGTGCCAGCAGTTACCCCTCTGGCGGGAGAGGTACCGGGGAGCTGTTTTTT
TRBJ1-1 . . TRBV11-2 CASSLLGAMGGRNTEAFF TGTGCCAGCAGCTTACTCGGTGCGATGGGGGGAAGGAACACTGAAGCTTTCTTT
TRBJ2-2 . TRBD1 TRBV7-2 CASSPNGQGITGELFF TGTGCCAGCAGCCCTAATGGACAGGGCATCACCGGGGAGCTGTTTTTT
TRBJ1-2 . . TRBV11-2 CASSPSDVTNYGYTF TGTGCCAGCAGCCCCTCGGACGTAACTAACTATGGCTACACCTTC
TRBJ1-2 . TRBD1 TRBV7-3 CASSLGSGQAYGYTF TGTGCCAGCAGCTTAGGATCGGGACAGGCATATGGCTACACCTTC
TRBJ2-5 . . TRBV7-8 CASSLVIRTATKETQYF TGTGCCAGCAGCTTAGTTATTAGGACAGCTACAAAGGAGACCCAGTACTTC
TRBJ1-3 . . TRBV4-1 CASSQDGGRGFSGNTIYF TGCGCCAGCAGCCAAGACGGCGGCAGGGGATTCTCTGGAAACACCATATATTTT
TRBJ2-1 . TRBD2 TRBV12-3/TRBV12-4 CASSRGLAGRNEQFF TGTGCCAGCAGTCGAGGACTAGCGGGACGCAATGAGCAGTTCTTC
TRBJ2-6 . TRBD1 TRBV19 CASTGGYSGANVLTF TGTGCCTCGACAGGGGGGTACTCTGGGGCCAACGTCCTGACTTTC
TRBJ1-2 . . TRBV20-1 CSARTPGWQGVYGYTF TGCAGTGCTAGAACACCGGGTTGGCAGGGAGTCTATGGCTACACCTTC
TRBJ2-3 . . TRBV12-3/TRBV12-4 CASVARGIVAATQYF TGTGCCAGCGTGGCCAGGGGTATTGTAGCAGCTACGCAGTATTTT
TRBJ2-1 once TRBD2 TRBV10-3 CAISSSGRGGNEQFF TGTGCCATCAGTTCTAGCGGGAGAGGGGGTAATGAGCAGTTCTTC
TRBJ1-5 . . TRBV30 CAWSARSGYSNQPQHF TGTGCCTGGAGTGCCAGGAGTGGCTATAGCAATCAGCCCCAGCATTTT
TRBJ1-2 . . TRBV28 CASIHQGTVGGYTF TGTGCCAGCATTCATCAGGGCACTGTTGGGGGCTACACCTTC
TRBJ2-1 . . TRBV27 CASMGYPLYNEQFF TGTGCCAGCATGGGTTACCCTCTCTACAATGAGCAGTTCTTC
TRBJ2-1 . TRBD2 TRBV3-1 CASSRGSGTNEQFF TGTGCCAGCAGCCGGGGTAGCGGGACAAATGAGCAGTTCTTC
TRBJ2-1 . . TRBV19 CASSILPGNEQFF TGTGCCAGTAGTATATTGCCAGGGAATGAGCAGTTCTTC
TRBJ2-7 few . TRBV12-3/TRBV12-4 CASSRTYEQYF TGTGCCAGCAGTCGGACCTACGAGCAGTACTTC
TRBJ1-2 . TRBD1 TRBV28 CASSSGQGINYGYTF TGTGCCAGCAGTTCGGGACAGGGGATTAACTATGGCTACACCTTC
TRBJ1-1 . . TRBV19 CASSTQKNTEAFF TGTGCCAGTAGTACACAGAAGAACACTGAAGCTTTCTTT
TRBJ1-2 . TRBD1 TRBV19 CASSRSQGGPGDYGYTF TGTGCCAGTAGCCGGTCCCAGGGGGGCCCAGGGGACTATGGCTACACCTTC
TRBJ1-2 . . TRBV5-1 CASSLDRANYGYTF TGCGCCAGCAGCTTGGACAGGGCCAACTATGGCTACACCTTC
TRBJ2-1 . . TRBV29-1 CSVLGGATGTDNEQFF TGCAGCGTTCTCGGAGGGGCCACAGGTACCGACAATGAGCAGTTCTTC
TRBJ1-6 . . TRBV5-6 CASSGSSGGIHNSPLHF TGTGCCAGCAGCGGGTCGTCGGGCGGGATCCATAATTCACCCCTCCACTTT
TRBJ1-2 . TRBD1 TRBV6-5 CASSPGTGVHYGYTF TGTGCCAGCAGTCCTGGGACAGGGGTACACTATGGCTACACCTTC